A selection of T cell receptor beta chains follows, all from one sample in a study of blood T cell repertoires in COVID-19. The method was immunoSEQ multiplex PCR; TCRdb's version includes in-frame clones alone and lacks a portion of them. The data show more than 85,000 clones, under 75% seen once. The sample taken for sequencing was peripheral blood. The receptor source for this set is an older woman with acute or convalescent COVID-19. Both conserved end residues are part of each CDR3. Fields, in order: V gene, J gene, clone size, D gene, CDR3 DNA, CDR3 protein. A D gene is named only where the DNA matches it firmly. Not every row has a clone size; where given, it reads once, few, many or a size class.

TRBV7-6,TRBJ2-5,NA,NA,TGTGCCAGCAGCTTAGAGCCAGGGGCGACTCAAGAGACCCAGTACTTC,CASSLEPGATQETQYF
TRBV27,TRBJ1-6,NA,NA,TGTGCCAGCAGTTTGGGCGGGGCCCAAGTAAGCCCTAATTCACCCCTCCACTTT,CASSLGGAQVSPNSPLHF
TRBV3-1/TRBV3-2,TRBJ2-3,NA,NA,TGTGCCAGCAGCCCAAGACAGAGACCTAGCACAGATACGCAGTATTTT,CASSPRQRPSTDTQYF
TRBV19,TRBJ1-4,NA,TRBD1,TGTGCCAGTAGACTGACAGGGGGCGGAGAAAAACTGTTTTTT,CASRLTGGGEKLFF
TRBV10-3,TRBJ1-2,once,NA,TGTGCCATCAGTGAGTCGGTGACACCACCCGTCTACACCTTC,CAISESVTPPVYTF
TRBV6-5,TRBJ1-5,once,NA,TGTGCCAGCAGTTTAGAACAGGGCTCGGGTCAGCCCCAGCATTTT,CASSLEQGSGQPQHF
TRBV11-2,TRBJ2-3,NA,TRBD2,TGTGCCAGCAGCTTATCCTCCCCACTAGCGGGGGGGCAAGATACGCAGTATTTT,CASSLSSPLAGGQDTQYF
TRBV2,TRBJ2-7,once,NA,TGTGCCAGCAGTGAAGTGCAGGGGAGTGCCTACGAGCAGTACTTC,CASSEVQGSAYEQYF
TRBV4-1,TRBJ1-1,NA,TRBD1,TGCGCCAGCAGCAGGACAGGGGGTAAGACTGAAGCTTTCTTT,CASSRTGGKTEAFF
TRBV19,TRBJ1-2,NA,NA,TGTGCCAGTAAGACCCGGGGGTATGGCTACACCTTC,CASKTRGYGYTF
TRBV29-1,TRBJ1-5,NA,NA,TGCAGCGTTGGGGCCAGGGATCAGCCCCAGCATTTT,CSVGARDQPQHF
TRBV10-3,TRBJ1-6,NA,TRBD1,TGTGCCATCAGGACAGGGGGTAGCGGTAATTCACCCCTCCACTTT,CAIRTGGSGNSPLHF
TRBV5-1,TRBJ2-5,NA,NA,TGCGCCAGCAGCTTGGCGGGCCATTCCGACCCGGACTTACAAGAGACCCAGTACTTC,CASSLAGHSDPDLQETQYF
TRBV30,TRBJ2-7,NA,TRBD1,TGTGCCTGGAAAACCGGGACAGGGACCTACGAGCAGTACTTC,CAWKTGTGTYEQYF
TRBV28,TRBJ1-6,NA,NA,TGTGCCAGCAGTTTCAACAGAGATTCTTCACCCCTCCACTTT,CASSFNRDSSPLHF
TRBV6-5,TRBJ1-2,NA,TRBD1,TGTGCCAGCAGTTCCACAGGGGGCAATGGCTACACCTTC,CASSSTGGNGYTF
TRBV7-8,TRBJ1-1,NA,TRBD1,TGTGCCAGCAGCTCCACCGCGCGGGGGGACAGTTTCTTGGCTTTCTTT,CASSSTARGDSFLAFF
TRBV5-6,TRBJ2-7,NA,NA,TGTGCCAGCAGCTTTACAGGACATCGGAGCTACGAGCAGTACTTC,CASSFTGHRSYEQYF
TRBV4-1,TRBJ1-6,NA,NA,TGCGCCAGCAGCCAAGAGACAGTCCCACCCCTCCACTTT,CASSQETVPPLHF
TRBV19,TRBJ1-1,NA,NA,TGTGCCAGTAGTACCCGTTTAACTTCAGCTTTCTTT,CASSTRLTSAFF
TRBV19,TRBJ1-1,NA,NA,TGTGCCAGTAACAGTTGGACTGAAGCTTTCTTT,CASNSWTEAFF
TRBV18,TRBJ1-2,NA,NA,TGTGCCAGCTCACTCGACACAGGGTCGGGCTATGGCTACACCTTC,CASSLDTGSGYGYTF
TRBV5-1,TRBJ2-2,many,TRBD1,TGCGCCAGCAGCTTGGGTCACGGGACAGGGACCGGGGAGCTGTTTTTT,CASSLGHGTGTGELFF
TRBV6-5,TRBJ1-2,NA,NA,TGTGCCAGCAAGCGGGGGCTAAACTATGGCTACACCTTC,CASKRGLNYGYTF
TRBV5-1,TRBJ2-3,NA,NA,TGCGCCAGCAGCCTAGGGGGCTCGGGGGCAGATACGCAGTATTTT,CASSLGGSGADTQYF
TRBV7-2,TRBJ2-1,NA,TRBD2,TGTGCCAGCAGCTTAGCGTCCAGCGGGGGGGCCTATGAGCAGTTCTTC,CASSLASSGGAYEQFF